The 3 T cell receptor beta chains reported below all come from one sample, sequenced in a study of OX40 agonist ivuxolimab in advanced cancers. The method was immunoSEQ multiplex PCR; TCRdb's version includes in-frame clones alone and lacks a portion of them. The sample gives 80,000 or so clones, about 92% of which show up once; approximately 14% is in the top ten. The sample was CD4+ or CD8+ T cells sorted from blood, taken in a trial of the OX40 agonist ivuxolimab. These receptors came from an adult with an advanced solid tumor such as melanoma, head and neck, liver or kidney cancer.

The rearrangement links TRBV20-1 to TRBJ2-2; D is undetermined. Per the germline V gene, CDR1 is DFQATT and CDR2 is SNEGSKA (reference sequence). V was clipped by 4 bases and J by 6 bases, with 6 bases between them. This CDR3 has 11 amino acids. The CDR3 protein is CSAIRAGELFF. The CDR3 bases are TGCAGTGCTATCCGGGCCGGGGAGCTGTTTTTT.

The chain links TRBV29-1 to TRBJ1-2; no definite D call. Between the trimmed V and J ends, which lost 0 bases and 8 bases, there was a span of 13 bases. Germline-derived CDR1 and CDR2 are SQVTM and ANQGSEA. The CDR3 runs to 13 residues. CDR3 region: CSVEDGLGEGYTF. Written as DNA, the CDR3 is TGCAGCGTTGAAGATGGGTTGGGAGAGGGCTACACCTTC.

The genes are TRBV15 and TRBJ2-1; D unresolved. The CDR3 has 15 residues. CDR1 and CDR2 from the germline V gene are LNHNV and YYDKDF (reference sequence). V shed 5 bases and J shed 0 bases, with 11 bases lying between them. CDR3 sequence reads: CATSGLAGSYNEQFF. The DNA of the CDR3 is TGTGCCACCAGCGGATTGGCTGGCTCCTACAATGAGCAGTTCTTC. Full variable domain (outside the CDR3, taken from reference TRBV15 and TRBJ2-1): DAMVIQNPRYQVTQFGKPVTLSCSQTLNHNVMYWYQQKSSQAPKLLFHYYDKDFNNEADTPDNFQSRRPNTSFCFLDIRSPGLGDTAMYLCATSGLAGSYNEQFFGPGTRLTVL.